This passage covers 2 T cell receptor beta chains from one sample sequenced in a study of blood T cell repertoires in COVID-19. Here immunoSEQ multiplex PCR was the method, and the copy in TCRdb shows in-frame clones only, minus some. The sample has tens of thousands of clones, about nine tenths seen once. The specimen sequenced was peripheral blood. These receptor sequences come from a man between 60 and 75 years old with acute or convalescent COVID-19.

The V and J genes are TRBV27 and TRBJ2-7, with TRBD2 matching 9 bases. This CDR3 spans 17 amino acids. Germline lookup yields CDR1 MNHEY and CDR2 SMNVEV (reference sequence). V shed 4 bases and J 0 bases; nucleotides not matched to a gene: 10. The CDR3 region has the DNA TGTGCCAGCAGTTCACTGCTTAGCGGGAGCAGCTCCTACGAGCAGTACTTC. As protein: CASSSLLSGSSSYEQYF.

This clone showed up just once. The chain combines TRBV28 with TRBJ2-3; D perhaps matches TRBD2 (5 bases). Germline V CDR1 and CDR2: MDHEN, SYDVKM. Trimming removed 4 bases at V and 2 bases at J, with 28 bases between. CDR3 size: 20 residues. The CDR3 bases are TGTGCCAGCAGTTCCCCCAGCGGCAGCCTAAGGGCCGATTTCACAGATACGCAGTATTTT. Protein sequence: CASSSPSGSLRADFTDTQYF.